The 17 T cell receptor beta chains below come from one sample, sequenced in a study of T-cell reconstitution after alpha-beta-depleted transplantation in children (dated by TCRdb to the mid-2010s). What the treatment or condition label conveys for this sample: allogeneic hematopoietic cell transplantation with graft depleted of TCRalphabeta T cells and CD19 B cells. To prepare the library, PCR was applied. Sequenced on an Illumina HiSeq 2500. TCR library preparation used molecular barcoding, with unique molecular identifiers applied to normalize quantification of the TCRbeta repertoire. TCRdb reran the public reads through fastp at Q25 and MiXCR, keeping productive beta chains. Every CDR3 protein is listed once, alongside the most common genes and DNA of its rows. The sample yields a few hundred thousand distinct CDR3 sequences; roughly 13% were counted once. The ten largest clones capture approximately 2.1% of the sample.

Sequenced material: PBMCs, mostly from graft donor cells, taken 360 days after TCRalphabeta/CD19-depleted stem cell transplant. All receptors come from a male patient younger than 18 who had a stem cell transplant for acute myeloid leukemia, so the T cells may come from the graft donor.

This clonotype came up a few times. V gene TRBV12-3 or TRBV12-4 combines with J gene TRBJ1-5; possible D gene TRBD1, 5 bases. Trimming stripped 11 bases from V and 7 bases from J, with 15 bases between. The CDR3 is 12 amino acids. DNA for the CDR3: TGTGCCGCCGGTAGGACACGGCAGCCCCAGCATTTT. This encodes CAAGRTRQPQHF.

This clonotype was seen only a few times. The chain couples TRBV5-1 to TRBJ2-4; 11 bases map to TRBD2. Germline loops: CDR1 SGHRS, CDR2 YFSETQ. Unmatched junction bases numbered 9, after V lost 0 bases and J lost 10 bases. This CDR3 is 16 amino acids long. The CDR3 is CASSLELAGGQKIQYF. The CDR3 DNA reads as TGCGCCAGCAGCTTGGAGTTAGCGGGAGGGCAGAAGATTCAGTACTTC. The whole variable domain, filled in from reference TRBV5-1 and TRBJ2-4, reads KAGVTQTPRYLIKTRGQQVTLSCSPISGHRSVSWYQQTPGQGLQFLFEYFSETQRNKGNFPGRFSGRQFSNSRSEMNVSTLELGDSALYLCASSLELAGGQKIQYFGAGTRLSVL.

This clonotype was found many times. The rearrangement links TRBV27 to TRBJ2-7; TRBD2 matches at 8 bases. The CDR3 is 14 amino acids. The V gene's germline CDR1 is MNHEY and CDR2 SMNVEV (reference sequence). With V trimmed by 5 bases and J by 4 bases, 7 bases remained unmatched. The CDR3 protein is CASSPSGRGYEQYF. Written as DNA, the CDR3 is TGTGCCAGCAGTCCAAGCGGGAGAGGGTACGAGCAGTACTTC.

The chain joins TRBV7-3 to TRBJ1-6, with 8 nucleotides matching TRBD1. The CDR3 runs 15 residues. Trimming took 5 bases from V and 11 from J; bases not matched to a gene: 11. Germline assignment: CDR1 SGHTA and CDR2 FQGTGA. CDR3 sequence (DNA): TGTGCCAGCAGCGAGAGGACAGGGAACCTGACACCCCTCCACTTT. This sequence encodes CASSERTGNLTPLHF.

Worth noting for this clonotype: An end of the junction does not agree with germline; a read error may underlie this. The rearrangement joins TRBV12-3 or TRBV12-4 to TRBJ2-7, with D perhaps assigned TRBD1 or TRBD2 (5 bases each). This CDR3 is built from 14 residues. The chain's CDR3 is CANSLAGWGYEQYF. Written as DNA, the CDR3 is TGTGCCAACAGTTTAGCAGGCTGGGGGTACGAGCAGTACTTC.

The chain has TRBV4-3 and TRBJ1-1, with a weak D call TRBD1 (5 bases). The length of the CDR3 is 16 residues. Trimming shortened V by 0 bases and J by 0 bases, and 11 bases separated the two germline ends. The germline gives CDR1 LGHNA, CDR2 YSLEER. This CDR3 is CASSQDGAPMNTEAFF. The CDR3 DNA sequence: TGCGCCAGCAGCCAAGATGGGGCACCAATGAACACTGAAGCTTTCTTT.

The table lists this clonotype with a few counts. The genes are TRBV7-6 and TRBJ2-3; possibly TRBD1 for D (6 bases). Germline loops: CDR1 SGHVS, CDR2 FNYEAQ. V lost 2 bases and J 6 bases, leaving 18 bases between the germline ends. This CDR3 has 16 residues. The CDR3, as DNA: TGTGCCAGCAGCTTATTAACCGCAGGGGCGTGGGATACGCAGTATTTT. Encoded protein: CASSLLTAGAWDTQYF.

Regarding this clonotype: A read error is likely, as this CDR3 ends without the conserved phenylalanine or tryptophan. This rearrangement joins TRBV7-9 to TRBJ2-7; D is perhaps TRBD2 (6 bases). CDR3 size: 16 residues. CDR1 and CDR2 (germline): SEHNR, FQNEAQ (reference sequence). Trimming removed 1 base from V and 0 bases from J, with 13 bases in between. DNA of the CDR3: TGTGCCAGCAGCTTAGAGGCGGGAAGAGTCTCCTACGAGCAGTACTGC. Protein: CASSLEAGRVSYEQYC.

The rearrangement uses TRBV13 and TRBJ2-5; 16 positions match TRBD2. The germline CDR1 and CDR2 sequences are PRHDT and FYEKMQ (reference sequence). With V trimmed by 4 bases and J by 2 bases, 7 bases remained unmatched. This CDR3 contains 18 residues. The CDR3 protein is CASSYGTSGRASQETQYF. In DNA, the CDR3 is TGTGCCAGCAGCTACGGGACTAGCGGGAGGGCCTCTCAAGAGACCCAGTACTTC.

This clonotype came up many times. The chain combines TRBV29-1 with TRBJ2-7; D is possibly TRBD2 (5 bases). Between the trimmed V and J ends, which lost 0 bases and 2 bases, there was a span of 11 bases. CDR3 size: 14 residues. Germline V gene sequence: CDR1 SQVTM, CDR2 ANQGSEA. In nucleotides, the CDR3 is TGCAGCGTTGAAGATAAGACCGGGGCCTACGAGCAGTACTTC. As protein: CSVEDKTGAYEQYF.

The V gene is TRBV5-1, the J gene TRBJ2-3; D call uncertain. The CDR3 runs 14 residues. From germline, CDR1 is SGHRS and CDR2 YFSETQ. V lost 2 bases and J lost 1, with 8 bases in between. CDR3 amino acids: CASSFSAGTDTQYF. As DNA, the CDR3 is TGCGCCAGCAGCTTCTCGGCGGGCACAGATACGCAGTATTTT.

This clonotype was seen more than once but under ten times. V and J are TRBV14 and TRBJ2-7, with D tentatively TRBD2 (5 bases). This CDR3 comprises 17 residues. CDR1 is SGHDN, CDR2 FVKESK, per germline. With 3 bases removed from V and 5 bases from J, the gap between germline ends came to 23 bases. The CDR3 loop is CASSHGGRFRHVDEQYF. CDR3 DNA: TGTGCCAGCAGCCACGGAGGACGCTTTCGCCACGTCGACGAGCAGTACTTC.

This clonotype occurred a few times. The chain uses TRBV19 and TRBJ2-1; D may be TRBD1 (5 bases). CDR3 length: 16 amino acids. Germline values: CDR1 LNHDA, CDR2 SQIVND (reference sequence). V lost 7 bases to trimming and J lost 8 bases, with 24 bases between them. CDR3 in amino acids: CASTLRPQGPTDEQFF. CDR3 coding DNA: TGTGCCAGTACCCTCCGGCCCCAGGGTCCTACGGATGAGCAGTTCTTC.

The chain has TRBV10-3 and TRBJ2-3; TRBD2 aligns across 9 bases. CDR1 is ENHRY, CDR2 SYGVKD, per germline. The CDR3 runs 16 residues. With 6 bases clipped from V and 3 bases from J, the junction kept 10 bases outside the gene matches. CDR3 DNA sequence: TGTGCCATCAGGGAGAGTATAGCGGGAGTGACAGATACGCAGTATTTT. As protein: CAIRESIAGVTDTQYF.

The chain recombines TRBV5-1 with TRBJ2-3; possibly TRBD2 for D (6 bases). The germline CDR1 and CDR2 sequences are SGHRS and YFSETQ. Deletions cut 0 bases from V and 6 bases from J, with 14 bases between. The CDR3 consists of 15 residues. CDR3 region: CASSLALAIVDTQYF. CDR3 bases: TGCGCCAGCAGCTTGGCTCTAGCGATAGTGGATACGCAGTATTTT.

The CDR3 coding sequence is TGTGCCAGTAGTATCGAACTTCGAGGACTAGCGGGAGGTATGCAGTACTTC. Translating gives CASSIELRGLAGGMQYF. The gene calls are TRBV19 and TRBJ2-7; TRBD2 aligns across 14 bases. Germline lookup yields CDR1 LNHDA and CDR2 SQIVND (reference sequence). With 3 bases clipped from V and 9 bases from J, the junction kept 13 bases outside the gene matches. This CDR3 spans 17 amino acids.

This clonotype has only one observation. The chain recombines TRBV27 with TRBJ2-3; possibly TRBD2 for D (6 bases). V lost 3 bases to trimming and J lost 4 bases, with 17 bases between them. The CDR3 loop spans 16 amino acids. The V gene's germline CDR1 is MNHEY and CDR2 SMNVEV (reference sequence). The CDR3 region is CASSFRNWTTSDTQYF. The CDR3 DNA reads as TGTGCCAGCAGTTTCCGCAACTGGACTACGTCAGATACGCAGTATTTT.